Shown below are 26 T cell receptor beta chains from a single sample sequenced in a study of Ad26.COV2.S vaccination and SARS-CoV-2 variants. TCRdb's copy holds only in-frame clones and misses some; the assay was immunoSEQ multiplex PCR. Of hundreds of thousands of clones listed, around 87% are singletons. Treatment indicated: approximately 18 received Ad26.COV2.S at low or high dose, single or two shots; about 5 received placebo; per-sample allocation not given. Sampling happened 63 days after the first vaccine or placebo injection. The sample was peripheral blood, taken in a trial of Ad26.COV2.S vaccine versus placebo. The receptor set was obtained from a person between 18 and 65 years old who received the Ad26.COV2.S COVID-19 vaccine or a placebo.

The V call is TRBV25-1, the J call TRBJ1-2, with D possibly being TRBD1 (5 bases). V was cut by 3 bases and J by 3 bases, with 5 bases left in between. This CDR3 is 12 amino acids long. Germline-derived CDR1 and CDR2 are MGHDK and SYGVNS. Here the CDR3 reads CASSDRDYGYTF. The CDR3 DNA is TGTGCCAGCAGTGACAGGGACTATGGCTACACCTTC.

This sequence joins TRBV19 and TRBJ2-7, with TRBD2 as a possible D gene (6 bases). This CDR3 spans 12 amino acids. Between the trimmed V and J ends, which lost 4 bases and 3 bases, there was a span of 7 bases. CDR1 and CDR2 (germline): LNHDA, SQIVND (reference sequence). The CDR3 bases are TGTGCCAGTAGTACGGGACTCTACGAGCAGTACTTC. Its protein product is CASSTGLYEQYF.

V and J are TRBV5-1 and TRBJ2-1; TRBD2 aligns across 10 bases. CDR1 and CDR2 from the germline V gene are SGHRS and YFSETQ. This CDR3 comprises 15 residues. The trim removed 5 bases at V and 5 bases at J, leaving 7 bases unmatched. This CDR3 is CASRVERGGDNEQFF. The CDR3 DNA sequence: TGCGCCAGCAGAGTAGAGCGGGGGGGAGACAATGAGCAGTTCTTC.

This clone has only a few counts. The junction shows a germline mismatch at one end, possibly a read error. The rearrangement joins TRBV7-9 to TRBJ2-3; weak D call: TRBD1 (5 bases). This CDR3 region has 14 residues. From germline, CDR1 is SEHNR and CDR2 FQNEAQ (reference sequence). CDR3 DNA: TGTGCCAGCGGCTTGGGCAGGGGCACAGATACGCAGTATTTT. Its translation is CASGLGRGTDTQYF.

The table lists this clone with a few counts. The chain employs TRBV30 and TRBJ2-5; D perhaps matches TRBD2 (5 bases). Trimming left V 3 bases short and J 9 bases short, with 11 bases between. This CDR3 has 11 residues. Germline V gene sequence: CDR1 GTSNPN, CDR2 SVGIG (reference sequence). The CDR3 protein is CAWRAEEAQYF. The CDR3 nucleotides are TGTGCCTGGAGAGCCGAGGAGGCCCAGTACTTC.

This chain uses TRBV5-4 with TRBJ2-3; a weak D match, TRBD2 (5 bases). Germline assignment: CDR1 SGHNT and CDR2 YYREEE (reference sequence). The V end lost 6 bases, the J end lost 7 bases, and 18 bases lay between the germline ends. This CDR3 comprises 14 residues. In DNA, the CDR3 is TGTGCCAGCATCGACTACAACGGGCCAAATACGCAGTATTTT. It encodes CASIDYNGPNTQYF.

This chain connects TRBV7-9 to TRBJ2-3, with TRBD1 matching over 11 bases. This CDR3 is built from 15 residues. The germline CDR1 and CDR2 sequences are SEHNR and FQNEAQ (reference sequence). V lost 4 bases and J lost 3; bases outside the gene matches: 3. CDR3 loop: CASSSDRGLTDTQYF. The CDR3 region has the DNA TGTGCCAGCAGCTCGGACAGGGGGCTTACAGATACGCAGTATTTT. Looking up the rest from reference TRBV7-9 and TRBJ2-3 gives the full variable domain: DTGVSQNPRHKITKRGQNVTFRCDPISEHNRLYWYRQTLGQGPEFLTYFQNEAQLEKSRLLSDRFSAERPKGSFSTLEIQRTEQGDSAMYLCASSSDRGLTDTQYFGPGTRLTVL.

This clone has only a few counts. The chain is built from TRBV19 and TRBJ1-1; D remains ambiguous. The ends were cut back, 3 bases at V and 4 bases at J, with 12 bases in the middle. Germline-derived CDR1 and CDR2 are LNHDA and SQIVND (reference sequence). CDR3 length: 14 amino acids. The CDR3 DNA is TGTGCCAGTAGTATGGGGAGGGAGTTCACTGAAGCTTTCTTT. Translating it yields CASSMGREFTEAFF. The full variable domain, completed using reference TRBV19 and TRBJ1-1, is DGGITQSPKYLFRKEGQNVTLSCEQNLNHDAMYWYRQDPGQGLRLIYYSQIVNDFQKGDIAEGYSVSREKKESFPLTVTSAQKNPTAFYLCASSMGREFTEAFFGQGTRLTVV.

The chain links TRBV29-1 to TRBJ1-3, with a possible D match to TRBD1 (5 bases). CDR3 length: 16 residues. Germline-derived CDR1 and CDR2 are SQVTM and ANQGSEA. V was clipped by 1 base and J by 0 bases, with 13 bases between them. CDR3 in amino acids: CSVEGGTVASGNTIYF. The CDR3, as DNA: TGCAGCGTTGAAGGGGGGACCGTAGCCTCTGGAAACACCATATATTTT. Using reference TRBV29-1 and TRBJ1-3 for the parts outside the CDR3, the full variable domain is SAVISQKPSRDICQRGTSLTIQCQVDSQVTMMFWYRQQPGQSLTLIATANQGSEATYESGFVIDKFPISRPNLTFSTLTVSNMSPEDSSIYLCSVEGGTVASGNTIYFGEGSWLTVV.

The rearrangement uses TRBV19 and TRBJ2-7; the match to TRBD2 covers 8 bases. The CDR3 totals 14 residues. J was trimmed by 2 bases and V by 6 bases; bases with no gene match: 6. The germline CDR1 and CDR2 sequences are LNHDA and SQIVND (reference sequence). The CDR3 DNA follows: TGTGCCAGTAGGTTGACTAGCGCTGCCTACGAGCAGTACTTC. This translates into CASRLTSAAYEQYF.

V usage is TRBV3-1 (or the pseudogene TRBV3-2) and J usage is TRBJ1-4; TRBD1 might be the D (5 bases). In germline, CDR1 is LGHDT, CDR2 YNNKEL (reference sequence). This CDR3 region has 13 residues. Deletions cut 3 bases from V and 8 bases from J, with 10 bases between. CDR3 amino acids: CASSQGRREKLFF. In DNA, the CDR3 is TGTGCCAGCAGCCAGGGACGACGGGAAAAACTGTTTTTT.

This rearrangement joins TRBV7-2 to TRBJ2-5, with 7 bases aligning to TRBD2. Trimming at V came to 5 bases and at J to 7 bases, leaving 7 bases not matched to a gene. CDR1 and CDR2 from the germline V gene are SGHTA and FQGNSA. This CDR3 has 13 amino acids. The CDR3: CASSPTGEGTQYF. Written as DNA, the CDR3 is TGTGCCAGCAGCCCGACGGGGGAGGGGACCCAGTACTTC.

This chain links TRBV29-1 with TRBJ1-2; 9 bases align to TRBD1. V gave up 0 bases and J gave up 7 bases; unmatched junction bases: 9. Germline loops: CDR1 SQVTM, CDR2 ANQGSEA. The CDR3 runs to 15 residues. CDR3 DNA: TGCAGCGTTGAAGATCTTGGGACAGGGTTGTTTGGCTACACCTTC. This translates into CSVEDLGTGLFGYTF.

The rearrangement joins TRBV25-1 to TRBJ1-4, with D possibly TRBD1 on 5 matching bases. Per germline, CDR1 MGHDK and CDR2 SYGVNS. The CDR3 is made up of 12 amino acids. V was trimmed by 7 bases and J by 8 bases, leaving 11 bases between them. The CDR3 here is CASMGGGEKLFF. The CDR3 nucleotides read TGTGCCAGCATGGGGGGGGGAGAAAAACTGTTTTTT.

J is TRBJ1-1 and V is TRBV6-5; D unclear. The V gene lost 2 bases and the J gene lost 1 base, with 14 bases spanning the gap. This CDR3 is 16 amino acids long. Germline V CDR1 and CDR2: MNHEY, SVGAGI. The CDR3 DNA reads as TGTGCCAGCAGTTACCGGAGGGTCCGGGGGAACACTGAAGCTTTCTTT. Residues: CASSYRRVRGNTEAFF.

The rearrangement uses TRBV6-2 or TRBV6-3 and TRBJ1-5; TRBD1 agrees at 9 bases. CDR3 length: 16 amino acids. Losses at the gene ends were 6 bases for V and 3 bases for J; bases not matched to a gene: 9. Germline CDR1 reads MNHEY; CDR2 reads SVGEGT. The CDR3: CASSFQTGGHNQPQHF. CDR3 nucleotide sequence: TGTGCCAGCAGCTTCCAAACAGGGGGCCACAATCAGCCCCAGCATTTT.

CDR3 sequence: CASSGGSSYNEQFF. The DNA of the CDR3 is TGTGCCAGCAGTGGAGGAAGCTCCTACAATGAGCAGTTCTTC. V and J are TRBV25-1 and TRBJ2-1; no clear D. V was trimmed by 4 bases and J by 0 bases, leaving 7 bases between them. This CDR3 region has 14 residues. Germline V CDR1 and CDR2: MGHDK, SYGVNS.

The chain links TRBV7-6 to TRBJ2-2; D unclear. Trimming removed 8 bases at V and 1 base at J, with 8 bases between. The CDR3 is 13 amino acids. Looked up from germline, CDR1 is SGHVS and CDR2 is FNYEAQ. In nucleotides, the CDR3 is TGTGCCAGCGGTAGGGAGAACACCGGGGAGCTGTTTTTT. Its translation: CASGRENTGELFF.

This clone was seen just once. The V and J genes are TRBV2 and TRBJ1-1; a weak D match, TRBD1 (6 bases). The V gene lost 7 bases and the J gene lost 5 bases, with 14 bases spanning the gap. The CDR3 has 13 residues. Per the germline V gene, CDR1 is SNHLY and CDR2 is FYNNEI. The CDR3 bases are TGTGCCAGCAAGGGGGGCACTTCGACTGAAGCTTTCTTT. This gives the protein CASKGGTSTEAFF.

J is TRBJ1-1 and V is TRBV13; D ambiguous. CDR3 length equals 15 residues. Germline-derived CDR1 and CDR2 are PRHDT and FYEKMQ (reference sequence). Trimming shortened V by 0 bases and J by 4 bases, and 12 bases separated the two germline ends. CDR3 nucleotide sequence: TGTGCCAGCAGCTTAGGCCGTAGCGGCGGCACTGAAGCTTTCTTT. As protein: CASSLGRSGGTEAFF.

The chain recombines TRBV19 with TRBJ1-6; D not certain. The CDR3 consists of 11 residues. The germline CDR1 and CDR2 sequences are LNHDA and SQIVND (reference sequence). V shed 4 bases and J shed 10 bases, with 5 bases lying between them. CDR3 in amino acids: CASSNGSPLHF. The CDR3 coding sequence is TGTGCCAGTAGTAATGGGTCACCCCTCCACTTT.

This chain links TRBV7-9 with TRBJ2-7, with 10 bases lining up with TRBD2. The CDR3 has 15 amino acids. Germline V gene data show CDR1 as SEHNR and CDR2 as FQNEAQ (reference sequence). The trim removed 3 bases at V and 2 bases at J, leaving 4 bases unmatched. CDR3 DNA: TGTGCCAGCAGCTTTACTAGCGGGGAAACCTACGAGCAGTACTTC. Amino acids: CASSFTSGETYEQYF.

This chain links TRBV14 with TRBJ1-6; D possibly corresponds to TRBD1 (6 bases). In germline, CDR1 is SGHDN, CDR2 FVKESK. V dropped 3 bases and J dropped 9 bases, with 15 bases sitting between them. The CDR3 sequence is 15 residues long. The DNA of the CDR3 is TGTGCCAGCAGCCACGGACAGAGAGAGGGTTCACCCCTCCACTTT. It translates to CASSHGQREGSPLHF.

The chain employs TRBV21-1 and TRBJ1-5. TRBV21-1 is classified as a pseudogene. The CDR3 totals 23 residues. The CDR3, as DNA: TGTGCCAGCAGCATGTGGACGCGCGGGGTCGGGACACATGATAGCGTGGGCAATCAGCCCCAGCATTTT. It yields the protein CASSMWTRGVGTHDSVGNQPQHF.

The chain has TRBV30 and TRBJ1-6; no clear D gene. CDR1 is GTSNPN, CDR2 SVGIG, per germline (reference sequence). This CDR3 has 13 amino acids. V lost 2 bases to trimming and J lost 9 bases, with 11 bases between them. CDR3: CAWSIREGSPLHF. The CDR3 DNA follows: TGTGCCTGGAGTATCCGGGAGGGTTCACCCCTCCACTTT.

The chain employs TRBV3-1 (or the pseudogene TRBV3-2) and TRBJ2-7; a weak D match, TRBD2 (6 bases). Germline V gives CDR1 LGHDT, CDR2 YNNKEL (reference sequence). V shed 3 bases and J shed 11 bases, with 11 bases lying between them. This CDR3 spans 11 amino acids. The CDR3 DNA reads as TGTGCCAGCAGCCACGGAGGGGTTGAGTACTTC. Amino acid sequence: CASSHGGVEYF.